The source of this TCR beta chain is a study of blood T cell repertoires in COVID-19. Generated by immunoSEQ multiplex PCR, the TCRdb table keeps only in-frame clones and is missing some. This sample carries 250,000 to 300,000 clones, approximately 84% of them seen once, and the ten largest clones take about 3%. Trimming stripped 0 bases from V and 2 bases from J, with 11 bases between. Germline CDR1 MNHEY, CDR2 SVGEGT. The CDR3 consists of 16 residues. The TCR sequence derives from a man in his forties or fifties who had recovered from COVID-19. The specimen was PBMCs or T cells enriched from blood (not recorded which). The chain recombines TRBV6-2 or TRBV6-3 with TRBJ1-5; D unresolved. The CDR3 sequence: CASSYSILQGNQPQHF. CDR3 sequence (DNA): TGTGCCAGCAGTTACTCGATACTCCAGGGCAATCAGCCCCAGCATTTT.